Detailed here is one T cell receptor (beta chain). Its antigen remains unknown. This entry comes from a study of monozygotic twins with inflammatory bowel disease. Study results and limitations: A reduction in TCRbeta diversity (inverse Simpson) was seen in IBD patients relative to healthy co-twins. No difference in repertoire similarity was seen between concordant and discordant twins, possibly because power was limited.

The CDR3 contains 16 residues. Every single donor had an approximately 2.7 ml blood sample drawn. Two rounds of nested PCR, of around 16 and 10 cycles, were run on TCRalpha and TCRbeta cDNA. TCRdb reprocessed the 5' RACE reads and keeps a single row for each CDR3 protein, giving no DNA. The sample table sets out about 380,000 distinct CDR3 sequences. The TCR was taken from a human donor with ulcerative colitis or Crohn's disease, or a healthy co-twin of an affected twin (not recorded which). The V and J genes are TRBV12-3 or TRBV12-4 and TRBJ2-5; TCRdb gives TRBD1 as the D gene, but with no DNA this cannot be confirmed. Sequenced sample: blood. The CDR3 here is CASSSLGTGYLETQYF.